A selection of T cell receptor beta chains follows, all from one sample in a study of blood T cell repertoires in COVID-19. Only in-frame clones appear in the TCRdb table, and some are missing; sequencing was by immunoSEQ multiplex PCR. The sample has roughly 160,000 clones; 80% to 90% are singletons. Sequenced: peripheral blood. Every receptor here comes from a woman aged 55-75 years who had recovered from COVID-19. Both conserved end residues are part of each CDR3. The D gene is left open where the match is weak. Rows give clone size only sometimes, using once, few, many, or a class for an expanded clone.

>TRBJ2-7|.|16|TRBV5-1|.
CASSYLAGRDSYEQYF
TGCGCCAGCAGCTACTTGGCGGGACGAGACTCCTACGAGCAGTACTTC
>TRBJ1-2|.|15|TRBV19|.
CASIPELRSRYGYTF
TGTGCCAGTATCCCCGAGCTACGGAGCCGCTATGGCTACACCTTC
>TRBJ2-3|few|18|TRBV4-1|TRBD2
CASSPRTSGGMDTDTQYF
TGCGCCAGCAGCCCCCGGACTAGCGGGGGGATGGACACAGATACGCAGTATTTT
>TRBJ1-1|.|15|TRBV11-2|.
CASSHTGEWNTEAFF
TGTGCCAGCAGCCACACAGGAGAATGGAACACTGAAGCTTTCTTT
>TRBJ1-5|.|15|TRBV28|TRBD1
CASSLQGAGNQPQHF
TGTGCCAGCAGTTTACAGGGGGCGGGCAATCAGCCCCAGCATTTT
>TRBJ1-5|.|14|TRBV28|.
CASSYLTGGQPQHF
TGTGCCAGCAGTTACCTGACGGGGGGTCAGCCCCAGCATTTT
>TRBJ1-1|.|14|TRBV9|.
CASSRDGGNTEAFF
TGTGCCAGCTCCAGGGACGGGGGTAACACTGAAGCTTTCTTT
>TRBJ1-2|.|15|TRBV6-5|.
CASTEPSDRTYGYTF
TGTGCCAGCACCGAGCCCTCAGACAGGACTTATGGCTACACCTTC
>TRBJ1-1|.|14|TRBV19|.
CASSIIRGSTEAFF
TGTGCCAGTAGTATAATCCGAGGCAGCACTGAAGCTTTCTTT
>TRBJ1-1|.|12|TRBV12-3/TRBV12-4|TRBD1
CASVQGAFEAFF
TGTGCCAGCGTACAGGGGGCGTTTGAAGCTTTCTTT
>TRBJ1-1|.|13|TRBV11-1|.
CASSPNRDSEAFF
TGTGCCAGCAGCCCGAACAGGGATTCTGAAGCTTTCTTT
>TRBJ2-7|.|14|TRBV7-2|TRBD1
CASSLDWDRGEQYF
TGTGCCAGCAGCTTAGACTGGGACAGGGGTGAGCAGTACTTC
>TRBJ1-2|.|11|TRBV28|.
CASTWSGGYTF
TGTGCCAGCACCTGGAGCGGTGGCTACACCTTC
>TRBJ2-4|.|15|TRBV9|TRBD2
CASSVRGGGENIQYF
TGTGCCAGCAGCGTCCGGGGGGGCGGTGAAAACATTCAGTACTTC
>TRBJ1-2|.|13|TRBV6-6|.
CASNFGTNYGYTF
TGTGCCAGCAATTTTGGCACTAACTATGGCTACACCTTC
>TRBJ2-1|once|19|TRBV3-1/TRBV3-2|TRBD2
CASSPRGSGGPSSYNEQFF
TGTGCCAGCAGCCCGCGAGGTAGCGGGGGGCCCAGCTCCTACAATGAGCAGTTCTTC
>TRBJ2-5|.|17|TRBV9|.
CASSDSTSGGYQETQYF
TGTGCCAGCAGTGACTCCACGTCCGGGGGTTACCAAGAGACCCAGTACTTC
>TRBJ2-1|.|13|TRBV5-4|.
CASSLASYNEQFF
TGTGCCAGCAGCTTGGCCAGCTACAATGAGCAGTTCTTC